The T cell receptor (beta chain) described here comes from a study of OX40 agonist ivuxolimab in advanced cancers. Study context: Three patients responded partially, comprising one with hepatocellular carcinoma and two with cutaneous melanoma. Study-level findings and limits: In CD8+ T cells, expanded clones were on average more numerous than in CD4+.

The repertoire was sequenced with immunoSEQ multiplex PCR; TCRdb's copy has only in-frame clones and lacks some. The repertoire holds about 12,000 clones, 65% to 80% seen once, with approximately 30% in the top ten. This clone has only a few counts. Its matching antigen is unknown. This CDR3 is built from 14 residues. Germline assignment: CDR1 SGHAT and CDR2 FQNNGV. V was pared by 1 base and J by 6 bases, with 13 bases between. Material: CD4+ or CD8+ T cells sorted from blood, obtained in a trial of the OX40 agonist ivuxolimab. This chain links TRBV11-2 with TRBJ2-7; D is unclear. The TCR comes from an adult with an advanced solid tumor such as melanoma, head and neck, liver or kidney cancer. The CDR3 DNA follows: TGTGCCAGCAGCTTAGGGACGGCCAAATCCGAGCAGTACTTC. It translates to CASSLGTAKSEQYF.